Presented here are 13 T cell receptor beta chains from one specimen sequenced in a study of blood T cell repertoires in COVID-19. Profiled with immunoSEQ multiplex PCR; TCRdb holds only in-frame clones, not every one. This table has approximately 270,000 clones, 85% to 90% appearing once. Sequencing used PBMCs or T cells enriched from blood (not recorded which). These receptors came from a woman aged 55-75 years who had recovered from COVID-19.

V and J are TRBV30 and TRBJ2-7; 8 bases are a match to TRBD2. The CDR3 totals 12 residues. CDR1 and CDR2 (germline): GTSNPN, SVGIG (reference sequence). The V segment lost 5 bases and the J segment 3 bases; nucleotides outside the gene matches: 3. CDR3 nucleotides: TGTGCCTGGGCGGGGGGCAACTACGAGCAGTACTTC. It yields the protein CAWAGGNYEQYF.

The chain links TRBV4-1 to TRBJ2-5; 10 bases are shared with TRBD2. CDR1 is MGHRA, CDR2 YSYEKL, per germline. Unmatched junction bases numbered 11, after V lost 1 base and J lost 3 bases. This CDR3 is 18 amino acids long. CDR3 sequence: CASSQGPNLAGVEETQYF. CDR3 bases: TGCGCCAGCAGCCAAGGCCCGAACCTAGCGGGAGTTGAAGAGACCCAGTACTTC.

This chain links TRBV18 with TRBJ1-1; 7 bases line up with TRBD1. J gave up 4 bases and V 4 bases, and 6 bases lay outside the gene matches. This CDR3 is 14 amino acids long. Germline CDR1 reads KGHSH; CDR2 reads LQKENI. This chain's CDR3 is CASSQRTGATEAFF. CDR3 sequence (DNA): TGTGCCAGCTCACAGCGAACAGGGGCCACTGAAGCTTTCTTT. Combining the CDR3 with reference TRBV18 and TRBJ1-1 gives the whole variable domain NAGVMQNPRHLVRRRGQEARLRCSPMKGHSHVYWYRQLPEEGLKFMVYLQKENIIDESGMPKERFSAEFPKEGPSILRIQQVVRGDSAAYFCASSQRTGATEAFFGQGTRLTVV.

This clone has just one count. This chain joins TRBV9 and TRBJ2-1; 8 positions match TRBD1. The J segment lost 11 bases and the V segment lost 0 bases, leaving 22 bases of the junction unmatched. CDR3 length: 19 residues. The germline V gene has CDR1 SGDLS and CDR2 YYNGEE. In nucleotides, the CDR3 is TGTGCCAGCAGCGTAGGACCAGGGGGCGCTTCTGGGGCTCGCGGGCAGCAGTTCTTC. It yields the protein CASSVGPGGASGARGQQFF.

This rearrangement joins TRBV27 to TRBJ1-2; TRBD1 is a possible D gene (5 bases). Germline CDR1 reads MNHEY; CDR2 reads SMNVEV (reference sequence). V lost 2 bases and J 2 bases, leaving 6 bases between the germline ends. The CDR3 extends over 13 amino acids. Here the CDR3 reads CASSLRGNYGYTF. The CDR3 DNA follows: TGTGCCAGCAGTTTACGGGGGAACTATGGCTACACCTTC.

The chain is built from TRBV16 and TRBJ1-3, with D possibly TRBD1 on 5 matching bases. The V gene lost 1 base and the J gene lost 0 bases, with 10 bases spanning the gap. This CDR3 has 16 amino acids. CDR1 is KGHSY and CDR2 is FQNENV in the germline V gene. The CDR3 is CASSQFRTNSGNTIYF. DNA for the CDR3: TGTGCCAGCAGCCAATTCCGGACAAACTCTGGAAACACCATATATTTT.

The rearrangement joins TRBV3-1 (or the pseudogene TRBV3-2) to TRBJ2-5, with TRBD2 identical over 13 bases. Germline CDR1 reads LGHDT; CDR2 reads YNNKEL (reference sequence). V dropped 4 bases and J dropped 4; count of bases not matched to a gene: 9. CDR3 length equals 17 residues. The CDR3 loop is CASSRILAGGPRETQYF. CDR3 in DNA: TGTGCCAGCAGCCGAATACTAGCGGGGGGGCCTCGAGAGACCCAGTACTTC.

A single count supports this clone. V and J are TRBV5-1 and TRBJ1-3; 7 bases match TRBD1. J gave up 0 bases and V 0 bases, and 6 bases lay outside the gene matches. The CDR3 is 17 amino acids. Germline V lookup: CDR1 SGHRS, CDR2 YFSETQ. The CDR3 loop is CASSLGPGTASGNTIYF. The CDR3 DNA is TGCGCCAGCAGCTTGGGGCCAGGGACAGCCTCTGGAAACACCATATATTTT.

V gene TRBV2 combines with J gene TRBJ1-1, with no clear D. The CDR3 runs to 14 residues. In germline, CDR1 is SNHLY, CDR2 FYNNEI. V shed 1 base and J shed 0 bases, with 6 bases lying between them. For the CDR3, the DNA is TGTGCCAGCAGTGAAGGGGCTCTGAACACTGAAGCTTTCTTT. Translating gives CASSEGALNTEAFF.

The V call is TRBV28, the J call TRBJ2-7, with TRBD1 matching 9 bases. V was pared by 3 bases and J by 3 bases, with 12 bases of the junction left unmatched. The CDR3 is made up of 17 amino acids. Germline-derived CDR1 and CDR2 are MDHEN and SYDVKM. The CDR3 region is CASSFLTKGQGNYEQYF. Written as DNA, the CDR3 is TGTGCCAGCAGTTTCCTGACCAAAGGACAGGGGAACTACGAGCAGTACTTC. Complete variable domain (other parts from reference TRBV28 and TRBJ2-7): DVKVTQSSRYLVKRTGEKVFLECVQDMDHENMFWYRQDPGLGLRLIYFSYDVKMKEKGDIPEGYSVSREKKERFSLILESASTNQTSMYLCASSFLTKGQGNYEQYFGPGTRLTVT.

V usage is TRBV4-1 and J usage is TRBJ1-2; D remains ambiguous. The CDR3 totals 15 residues. The germline V gene encodes CDR1 MGHRA and CDR2 YSYEKL. V was trimmed by 0 bases and J by 7 bases, leaving 15 bases between them. CDR3 bases: TGCGCCAGCAGCCAAGAATCGCAGGTAGTGATTGGCTACACCTTC. It is translated as CASSQESQVVIGYTF.

This clone has only one observation. The J gene is TRBJ1-6, the V gene TRBV27; perhaps TRBD1 as D (6 bases). Germline V CDR1 and CDR2: MNHEY, SMNVEV (reference sequence). CDR3 length equals 12 residues. V was cut by 6 bases and J by 13 bases, with 13 bases left in between. The DNA for the CDR3 is TGTGCCAGCAGCCCTCCGGGGGGCCCCCTCCACTTT. Protein sequence: CASSPPGGPLHF.

The gene calls are TRBV2 and TRBJ1-6, with D hard to call. The V gene lost 4 bases and the J gene lost 10 bases, with 11 bases spanning the gap. The length of the CDR3 is 13 residues. Germline loops: CDR1 SNHLY, CDR2 FYNNEI. This CDR3 reads CASSGGVESPLHF. CDR3 DNA sequence: TGTGCCAGCAGTGGAGGAGTTGAGTCACCCCTCCACTTT.